One sample yielded the 11 T cell receptor beta chains listed below, sequenced in a study of beta chain features in type 1 diabetes (dated by TCRdb to the late 2010s). The full study reports these points: In all four CD4+ subsets, TCRB CDR3 length was moderately but significantly shorter in type 1 diabetes patients.

These receptors lack a known antigen. The receptor library was made with the immunoSEQ multiplex PCR assay. The High Capacity cDNA Reverse Transcription Kit was used to reverse transcribe all of the isolated RNA, meaning that expressed TCRB transcripts were what got sequenced. TCRdb re-hosts the immuneACCESS table, in-frame sequences only. Its copies lack some clones; in the studies checked, an unresolved V gene accounts for under half of them, and the cause for the rest is not known. This sample has about 640,000 clones in its table, and around 12% of those were observed once. The biggest ten clones account for around 0.12% of the sample. The specimen was naive CD4+ T cells from blood. The sample's cell subset or site label, in plain terms: true naive CD4+ T cells. These receptors were obtained from a man aged 25-45 years with type 1 diabetes.

This clone was counted between two and nine times. The same CDR3 arises from other DNA sequences in this sample as well. CDR3: CAWSSRVNQPQHF. Written as DNA, the CDR3 is TGTGCCTGGTCCAGCCGAGTCAATCAGCCCCAGCATTTT. The chain is built from TRBV30 and TRBJ1-5; D is undetermined. The V end lost 5 bases, the J end lost 3 bases, and 11 bases lay between the germline ends. In germline, CDR1 is GTSNPN, CDR2 SVGIG (reference sequence). This CDR3 is built from 13 residues.

This clone was observed a handful of times. The genes are TRBV9 and TRBJ2-5, with a possible D match to TRBD2 (5 bases). The CDR3 has 14 residues. The V end lost 4 bases, the J end lost 2 bases, and 12 bases lay between the germline ends. From germline, CDR1 is SGDLS and CDR2 YYNGEE. The CDR3 DNA reads as TGTGCCAGCAGCCCTACCCGCGGGCAAGAGACCCAGTACTTC. Protein sequence: CASSPTRGQETQYF.

This clone appeared a few times. This chain joins TRBV14 and TRBJ2-1, with D maybe TRBD2 (6 bases). V lost 3 bases to trimming and J lost 0 bases, with 15 bases between them. Germline V gives CDR1 SGHDN, CDR2 FVKESK. The CDR3 spans 17 residues. This chain's CDR3 is CASSHMGLSSSYNEQFF. DNA of the CDR3: TGTGCCAGCAGCCACATGGGACTTTCTAGCTCCTACAATGAGCAGTTCTTC.

This clone has a handful of counts. V usage is TRBV7-2 and J usage is TRBJ2-5; D gene ambiguous. The CDR3 loop spans 13 amino acids. Trimming stripped 7 bases from V and 1 base from J, with 10 bases between. Germline loops: CDR1 SGHTA, CDR2 FQGNSA. This CDR3 is CASTTVVQETQYF. The CDR3 DNA sequence: TGTGCCAGCACCACCGTGGTCCAAGAGACCCAGTACTTC.

This clone was seen more than once but under ten times. The chain is built from TRBV2 and TRBJ2-2, with D unresolved. Trimming pared 2 bases from V and 1 base from J, leaving 11 bases between. In germline, CDR1 is SNHLY, CDR2 FYNNEI. CDR3 length equals 16 residues. In DNA, the CDR3 is TGTGCCAGCAGTGAATTTCTTCTGGGGAACACCGGGGAGCTGTTTTTT. Translation gives CASSEFLLGNTGELFF.

There are a few counts of this clone. V gene TRBV4-2 combines with J gene TRBJ2-6; the D is unclear. The CDR3 sequence is 17 residues long. The V gene's germline CDR1 is LGHNA and CDR2 YNFKEQ. V was clipped by 3 bases and J by 0 bases, with 12 bases between them. The CDR3 sequence is CASSQIDGPSGANVLTF. DNA of the CDR3: TGTGCCAGCAGCCAGATAGACGGACCCTCTGGGGCCAACGTCCTGACTTTC.

This clone appeared a few times. The gene calls are TRBV9 and TRBJ2-7; D gene ambiguous. Germline V gene sequence: CDR1 SGDLS, CDR2 YYNGEE. The V gene lost 2 bases and the J gene lost 0 bases, with 9 bases spanning the gap. This CDR3 has 14 amino acids. The CDR3 DNA follows: TGTGCCAGCAGCGTCCAAACGAGCTCCTACGAGCAGTACTTC. This translates into CASSVQTSSYEQYF. Complete variable domain (other parts from reference TRBV9 and TRBJ2-7): DSGVTQTPKHLITATGQRVTLRCSPRSGDLSVYWYQQSLDQGLQFLIQYYNGEERAKGNILERFSAQQFPDLHSELNLSSLELGDSALYFCASSVQTSSYEQYFGPGTRLTVT.

The chain links TRBV30 to TRBJ2-5; possibly TRBD2 for D (5 bases). V was trimmed by 1 base and J by 0 bases, leaving 9 bases between them. Germline V gives CDR1 GTSNPN, CDR2 SVGIG (reference sequence). The CDR3 sequence is 14 residues long. This CDR3 reads CAWSGGRYQETQYF. The CDR3 nucleotides are TGTGCCTGGAGTGGAGGGCGGTACCAAGAGACCCAGTACTTC.

The chain joins TRBV4-3 to TRBJ2-5, with D perhaps TRBD2 (7 bases). This CDR3 contains 15 residues. The V gene's germline CDR1 is LGHNA and CDR2 YSLEER. V lost 2 bases, J lost 4 bases, and 14 bases lay in between. CDR3 coding DNA: TGCGCCAGCAGCCAAAAGGGGGGGGCGACAGAGACCCAGTACTTC. It is translated as CASSQKGGATETQYF.

DNA for the CDR3: TGTGCCTCCTCCACCCGGGGAGACCAAGGGCACAATGAGCAGTTCTTC. This gives the protein CASSTRGDQGHNEQFF. The V call is TRBV9, the J call TRBJ2-1; a possible D gene is TRBD2 (5 bases). Trimming pared 10 bases from V and 5 bases from J, leaving 25 bases between. The germline V gene encodes CDR1 SGDLS and CDR2 YYNGEE. This CDR3 contains 16 residues.

The sample holds a few counts of this clone. V usage is TRBV11-3 and J usage is TRBJ2-7; maybe TRBD2 (6 bases). This CDR3 has 11 amino acids. The V end lost 2 bases, the J end lost 9 bases, and 8 bases lay between the germline ends. Per the germline V gene, CDR1 is SGHNT and CDR2 is YENEEA. The CDR3 spells CASSLTGVQYF. The CDR3 nucleotides read TGTGCCAGCAGCTTAACGGGAGTGCAGTACTTC. Variable domain in full (rest from reference TRBV11-3 and TRBJ2-7): EAGVVQSPRYKIIEKKQPVAFWCNPISGHNTLYWYLQNLGQGPELLIRYENEEAVDDSQLPKDRFSAERLKGVDSTLKIQPAELGDSAVYLCASSLTGVQYFGPGTRLTVT.